Sequencing of this T cell receptor (beta chain) was carried out in a study of blood T cell repertoires in COVID-19. The CDR3 totals 14 residues. V lost 4 bases to trimming and J lost 4 bases, with 13 bases between them. Germline V gives CDR1 SGDLS, CDR2 YYNGEE. The table came from immunoSEQ multiplex PCR; TCRdb's copy has only in-frame clones and leaves some out. The table records a few hundred thousand clones, about 85% of them present only once. This clonotype was obtained from a woman between 18 and 29 years old with acute or convalescent COVID-19. This rearrangement joins TRBV9 to TRBJ2-3; perhaps TRBD2 as D (7 bases). The specimen sequenced was peripheral blood. Here the CDR3 DNA reads TGTGCCAGCAGCTCGGGGGGCATTTCAGATACGCAGTATTTT. This codes for CASSSGGISDTQYF. The variable domain in full, with the rest retrieved from reference TRBV9 and TRBJ2-3, is DSGVTQTPKHLITATGQRVTLRCSPRSGDLSVYWYQQSLDQGLQFLIQYYNGEERAKGNILERFSAQQFPDLHSELNLSSLELGDSALYFCASSSGGISDTQYFGPGTRLTVL.